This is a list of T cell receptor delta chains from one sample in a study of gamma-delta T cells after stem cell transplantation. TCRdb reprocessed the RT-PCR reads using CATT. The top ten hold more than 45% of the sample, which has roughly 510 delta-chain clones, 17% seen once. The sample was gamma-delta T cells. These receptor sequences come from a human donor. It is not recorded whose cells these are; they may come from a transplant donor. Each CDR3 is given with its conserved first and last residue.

cdr3_aa: CACDSVLPKKPFTGVTDKLIF
j_call: TRDJ1
v_call: TRDV2

cdr3_aa: CACDTVGGALLTDKLIF
j_call: TRDJ1
v_call: TRDV2

cdr3_aa: CAFRDNLPYWGGIRSWDTRQMFF
j_call: TRDJ3
v_call: TRDV3

cdr3_aa: CACEPLGDSESWDTRQMFF
j_call: TRDJ3
v_call: TRDV2

cdr3_aa: CACDAITGGFPYTDKLIF
j_call: TRDJ1
v_call: TRDV2

cdr3_aa: CACDPVLGDTDKLIF
j_call: TRDJ1
v_call: TRDV2

cdr3_aa: CACDTVRSTGGGPTDKLIF
j_call: TRDJ1
v_call: TRDV2

cdr3_aa: CACDTVSYTDKLIF
j_call: TRDJ1
v_call: TRDV2

cdr3_aa: CACDTVALTGGSLIF
j_call: TRDJ1
v_call: TRDV2

cdr3_aa: CACDPLRGRGIPSDTDKLIF
j_call: TRDJ1
v_call: TRDV2

cdr3_aa: CACDTVGVTDKLIF
j_call: TRDJ1
v_call: TRDV2

cdr3_aa: CACDQITGGSRRSWDTRQMFF
j_call: TRDJ3
v_call: TRDV2